Following are 26 T cell receptor beta chains from one sample sequenced in a study of beta chain features in type 1 diabetes. What was sequenced were expressed TCRB transcripts, since all of the isolated RNA had been reverse transcribed. Profiling relied on immunoSEQ multiplex PCR, and the TCRdb table lists in-frame clones only, not all of them. Here the sample spans approximately 160,000 clones, around 63% being singletons. Antigen specificity for these receptors is unknown. General observations from the study: Across all four CD4+ subsets, people with type 1 diabetes showed modestly shorter TCRB CDR3s.

The sequencing input was naive CD4+ T cells from blood. The receptors originated from a man aged 25 to 40 with type 1 diabetes.

The chain carries TRBV1 and TRBJ2-7. TRBV1 is shown as a pseudogene. The CDR3 contains 10 residues. This CDR3 reads CTSSRYEQYF. In DNA form, the CDR3 reads TGCACCAGCAGCCGTTACGAGCAGTACTTC.

This sequence joins TRBV30 and TRBJ2-7, with 8 bases aligning to TRBD1. Germline values: CDR1 GTSNPN, CDR2 SVGIG (reference sequence). The CDR3 is 16 residues long. V shed 0 bases and J 2 bases; nucleotides not matched to a gene: 9. The CDR3 coding sequence is TGTGCCTGGAGTGTAAAGACCGGGACAGGACCCTACGAGCAGTACTTC. It is translated as CAWSVKTGTGPYEQYF.

There are a few counts of this clone. The rearrangement links TRBV29-1 to TRBJ2-1; D remains ambiguous. Germline-derived CDR1 and CDR2 are SQVTM and ANQGSEA. V lost 7 bases and J lost 5, with 6 bases in between. The CDR3 is 10 amino acids. CDR3 sequence: CSGRDNEQFF. The CDR3 region has the DNA TGCAGCGGCAGAGACAATGAGCAGTTCTTC.

V gene TRBV29-1 combines with J gene TRBJ1-4; 8 nucleotides align to TRBD1. The CDR3 is 14 amino acids. V lost 4 bases and J lost 4; bases outside the gene matches: 5. Germline assignment: CDR1 SQVTM and CDR2 ANQGSEA. CDR3: CSVVQGALNEKLFF. In nucleotides, the CDR3 is TGCAGCGTTGTGCAGGGGGCGCTTAATGAAAAACTGTTTTTT.

For this clone: This CDR3 is also generated by other DNA sequences in the sample. J is TRBJ2-7 and V is TRBV29-1; 9 bases map to TRBD1. V lost 6 bases and J lost 3; bases outside the gene matches: 6. The CDR3 has 13 residues. The germline V gene encodes CDR1 SQVTM and CDR2 ANQGSEA. CDR3 in amino acids: CSVRTGAGYEQYF. CDR3 bases: TGCAGCGTAAGGACAGGGGCAGGCTACGAGCAGTACTTC.

The table lists this clone with a count of one. The V call is TRBV10-3, the J call TRBJ1-2; 11 bases are shared with TRBD1. Trimming cost V 6 bases and J 7 bases; bases outside gene matches: 4. The CDR3 has 13 residues. Per the germline V gene, CDR1 is ENHRY and CDR2 is SYGVKD. The CDR3 reads CAISAGTGGGYTF. The CDR3 coding sequence is TGTGCCATCAGCGCAGGGACAGGGGGTGGCTACACCTTC.

The CDR3: CACKGALLGNTIYF. The CDR3 DNA sequence: TGTGCCTGCAAAGGGGCACTCCTTGGAAACACCATATATTTT. The chain joins TRBV30 to TRBJ1-3; tentative D call: TRBD1 (5 bases). The CDR3 totals 14 residues. The ends were cut back, 6 bases at V and 3 bases at J, with 15 bases in the middle. Germline lookup yields CDR1 GTSNPN and CDR2 SVGIG (reference sequence).

The chain uses TRBV30 and TRBJ2-3; D not resolved. Germline CDR1 is GTSNPN and CDR2 is SVGIG (reference sequence). CDR3 length: 12 residues. V was shortened by 0 bases and J by 8 bases, with 9 bases between the two germline ends. The CDR3 DNA reads as TGTGCCTGGAGTGTTGGTGCCGGTACGCAGTATTTT. Translated: CAWSVGAGTQYF.

This chain links TRBV29-1 with TRBJ2-7, with 8 bases aligning to TRBD1. CDR1 and CDR2 (germline): SQVTM, ANQGSEA. The trim removed 6 bases at V and 6 bases at J, leaving 7 bases unmatched. The CDR3 spans 12 residues. CDR3 region: CSVISTGGEQYF. The CDR3 coding sequence is TGCAGCGTCATATCCACAGGGGGCGAGCAGTACTTC.

This clone was detected a few times. The J gene is TRBJ1-2, the V gene TRBV27; D is unresolved. This CDR3 is 13 amino acids long. CDR1 and CDR2 from the germline V gene are MNHEY and SMNVEV (reference sequence). The V and J ends lost 3 bases and 1 base respectively, with 6 bases between them. Here the CDR3 reads CASSLNHNYGYTF. CDR3 DNA: TGTGCCAGCAGTTTGAATCATAACTATGGCTACACCTTC.

This rearrangement joins TRBV2 to TRBJ2-7; tentatively, D is TRBD1 (6 bases). With 10 bases removed from V and 5 bases from J, the gap between germline ends came to 18 bases. This CDR3 contains 13 residues. Germline CDR1 SNHLY, CDR2 FYNNEI. In DNA, the CDR3 is TGTGCCACCCAACAGGGCCTGGTCGACGAGCAGTACTTC. Its protein is CATQQGLVDEQYF.

This clone was seen a few times. The chain has TRBV5-6 and TRBJ2-5; D is possibly TRBD1 (5 bases). Trimming took 0 bases from V and 2 from J, leaving 5 bases between them. The CDR3 extends over 13 amino acids. CDR1 is SGHDT and CDR2 is YYEEEE in the germline V gene. CDR3 amino acids: CASSLGQQETQYF. The CDR3 DNA is TGTGCCAGCAGCTTGGGACAGCAAGAGACCCAGTACTTC.

CDR3 in DNA: TGTGCCACCAGCAGAGTTCCGCTCATGAACACTGAAGCTTTCTTT. Translation gives CATSRVPLMNTEAFF. J is TRBJ1-1 and V is TRBV15; D is uncertain. CDR1 and CDR2 (germline): LNHNV, YYDKDF (reference sequence). Deletions cut 1 base from V and 0 bases from J, with 9 bases between. There are 15 residues in the CDR3.

V usage is TRBV21-1 and J usage is TRBJ1-5; TRBD1, the table's D call, was not compared with the DNA. TRBV21-1 is marked as a pseudogene. The CDR3 runs to 16 residues. The CDR3 DNA is TGTGCCAGCAGCAAGTCAGGAGGGGGCTCAAATCAGCCCCAGCATTTT. Translating gives CASSKSGGGSNQPQHF.

V usage is TRBV14 and J usage is TRBJ2-1; 9 bases align to TRBD1. J was trimmed by 4 bases and V by 4 bases; bases with no gene match: 5. CDR3 length: 15 residues. Germline V gene lookup returns CDR1 SGHDN and CDR2 FVKESK. CDR3 in DNA: TGTGCCAGCAGCCTCTCCGGGACAGGGTACAATGAGCAGTTCTTC. Its translation is CASSLSGTGYNEQFF.

This clone was detected only a few times. The rearrangement uses TRBV29-1 and TRBJ2-1; the D call may be TRBD1 or TRBD2 (5 bases each). The CDR3 covers 12 residues. V shed 7 bases and J shed 8 bases, with 15 bases lying between them. Looked up from germline, CDR1 is SQVTM and CDR2 is ANQGSEA. CDR3 loop: CSAEWGMDEQFF. Here the CDR3 DNA reads TGCAGCGCCGAGTGGGGGATGGATGAGCAGTTCTTC.

This clone has a single count. V usage is TRBV5-1 and J usage is TRBJ1-2, with TRBD1 matching over 7 bases. Germline V CDR1 and CDR2: SGHRS, YFSETQ. The CDR3 consists of 17 residues. V shed 5 bases and J 1 base; nucleotides not matched to a gene: 14. This CDR3 reads CASSSGTANTLNYGYTF. The CDR3 DNA follows: TGCGCCAGCAGTTCCGGGACAGCGAATACCCTTAACTATGGCTACACCTTC.

The chain uses TRBV2 and TRBJ2-1; D may be TRBD2 (5 bases). Germline V gives CDR1 SNHLY, CDR2 FYNNEI. The CDR3 length is 12 residues. The V end was cut by 8 bases, the J end by 10 bases, with 15 bases between. The CDR3 is CASATRGVEQFF. CDR3 sequence (DNA): TGTGCCAGCGCAACACGGGGAGTGGAGCAGTTCTTC.

This clone was observed a handful of times. The rearrangement uses TRBV29-1 and TRBJ1-3; D is ambiguous. The germline V gene has CDR1 SQVTM and CDR2 ANQGSEA. Trimming pared 2 bases from V and 5 bases from J, leaving 10 bases between. The CDR3 length is 13 residues. The CDR3 nucleotides are TGCAGCGTTGAACCAGATGAGCGAAACACCATATATTTT. Protein product: CSVEPDERNTIYF. The full variable domain, in which reference TRBV29-1 and TRBJ1-3 provide the parts outside the CDR3, is SAVISQKPSRDICQRGTSLTIQCQVDSQVTMMFWYRQQPGQSLTLIATANQGSEATYESGFVIDKFPISRPNLTFSTLTVSNMSPEDSSIYLCSVEPDERNTIYFGEGSWLTVV.

This sequence joins TRBV5-6 and TRBJ2-7, with 11 bases that match TRBD2. The CDR3 is 16 amino acids. Germline V gives CDR1 SGHDT, CDR2 YYEEEE. Losses at the gene ends were 4 bases for V and 0 bases for J; bases not matched to a gene: 6. The CDR3 here is CASSTLAGVLSYEQYF. CDR3 bases: TGTGCCAGCAGCACACTAGCGGGGGTCCTCTCCTACGAGCAGTACTTC. Full variable domain (missing parts from reference TRBV5-6 and TRBJ2-7): DAGVTQSPTHLIKTRGQQVTLRCSPKSGHDTVSWYQQALGQGPQFIFQYYEEEERQRGNFPDRFSGHQFPNYSSELNVNALLLGDSALYLCASSTLAGVLSYEQYFGPGTRLTVT.

The chain joins TRBV7-2 to TRBJ2-3; no definite D call. Germline V lookup: CDR1 SGHTA, CDR2 FQGNSA. Deletions cut 0 bases from V and 4 bases from J, with 2 bases between. This CDR3 is built from 12 residues. This CDR3 is CASSLAPDTQYF. The CDR3 DNA reads as TGTGCCAGCAGCTTAGCGCCAGATACGCAGTATTTT.

This chain links TRBV6-4 with TRBJ1-6; TRBD1 is a possible D gene (5 bases). V was pared by 8 bases and J by 7 bases, with 15 bases between. Germline V lookup: CDR1 MRHNA, CDR2 SNTAGT. This CDR3 is 14 amino acids long. The CDR3 region is CASGDGGRNSPLHF. The DNA for the CDR3 is TGTGCCAGCGGCGACGGGGGAAGGAATTCACCCCTCCACTTT.

The rearrangement uses TRBV1 and TRBJ2-5; the listed D gene, TRBD2, was not tested against the DNA. TRBV1 is noted as a pseudogene. This CDR3 region has 17 residues. The CDR3 nucleotides read TGCACCAGCAGCCACCACGTAGCGGGGGAGCCGGGGGAGACCCAGTACTTC. It encodes CTSSHHVAGEPGETQYF.

V and J are TRBV29-1 and TRBJ2-7, with unresolved D. V shed 1 base and J shed 4 bases, with 8 bases lying between them. CDR1 SQVTM and CDR2 ANQGSEA come from the germline V gene. CDR3 size: 12 residues. The CDR3 sequence: CSVEVSVYEQYF. DNA for the CDR3: TGCAGCGTTGAAGTTTCAGTTTACGAGCAGTACTTC.

The chain recombines TRBV11-2 with TRBJ2-3, with no clear D. The germline V and J ends were trimmed by 2 bases and 6 bases, with 6 bases remaining between them. The CDR3 contains 12 residues. Germline V gene data show CDR1 as SGHAT and CDR2 as FQNNGV. CDR3 in amino acids: CASSLSPDTQYF. CDR3 in DNA: TGTGCCAGCAGCTTATCCCCGGATACGCAGTATTTT. Based on the CDR3 plus reference TRBV11-2 and TRBJ2-3, the full variable domain is EAGVAQSPRYKIIEKRQSVAFWCNPISGHATLYWYQQILGQGPKLLIQFQNNGVVDDSQLPKDRFSAERLKGVDSTLKIQPAKLEDSAVYLCASSLSPDTQYFGPGTRLTVL.

The chain links TRBV4-3 to TRBJ1-2; D is uncertain. The CDR3 is 16 residues long. Per germline, CDR1 LGHNA and CDR2 YSLEER. Trimming removed 0 bases from V and 8 bases from J, with 19 bases in between. Written as DNA, the CDR3 is TGCGCCAGCAGCCAAGATTACGGGTCCAGGCCCTGGGGCTACACCTTC. This codes for CASSQDYGSRPWGYTF.